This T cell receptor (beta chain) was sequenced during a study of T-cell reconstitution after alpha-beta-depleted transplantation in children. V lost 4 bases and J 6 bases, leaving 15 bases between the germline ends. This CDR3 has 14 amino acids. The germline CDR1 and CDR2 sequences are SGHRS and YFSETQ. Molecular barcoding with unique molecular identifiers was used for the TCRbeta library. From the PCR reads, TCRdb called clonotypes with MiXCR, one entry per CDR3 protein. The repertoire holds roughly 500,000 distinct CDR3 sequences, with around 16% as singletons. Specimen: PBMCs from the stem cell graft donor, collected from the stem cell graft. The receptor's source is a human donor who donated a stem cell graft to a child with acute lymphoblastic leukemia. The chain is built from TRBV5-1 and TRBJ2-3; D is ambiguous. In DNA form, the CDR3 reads TGCGCCAGCAGCCCTATTCAAGGCGACGATACGCAGTATTTT. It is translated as CASSPIQGDDTQYF.